This T cell receptor (beta chain) appears in the sequencing data of a study of regulatory T cells in long-lasting Graves disease. Overall study context: Persistence in Graves' disease denoted antithyroid drug use beyond 5 years alongside positive TSH receptor antibodies.

As concerns this clonotype: Antigen specificity is unknown.

Time point defined: persistent/refractory GD, antithyroid drugs over 5 years with positive TRAb. There was RNA extracted from PBMCs, and the TCR library was made from it. Diagnosing Graves' disease relied on the American Thyroid Association guidelines. Study-level results: Only peripheral blood was studied, not thyroid tissue.

Germline V gene data show CDR1 as DFQATT and CDR2 as SNEGSKA (reference sequence). The CDR3 is 13 residues long. Trimming pared 2 bases from V and 2 bases from J, leaving 9 bases between. For TCR beta, libraries came from iRepertoire HTBI primers and Arm-PCR of CDR3 regions. MiXCR, applied by TCRdb to the multiplex PCR reads, yields one record per CDR3 protein. The table has 400,000 to 600,000 distinct CDR3 sequences, 20% to 25% seen once. This chain links TRBV20-1 with TRBJ1-2, with unresolved D. This receptor was taken from a female donor with Graves disease. The sequences come from peripheral blood mononuclear cells (PBMCs), collected when the disease was refractory, from a patient treated with antithyroid drugs. As DNA, the CDR3 is TGCAGTGCTAGACTCCAGGAGAACTATGGCTACACCTTC. Translated, it gives CSARLQENYGYTF.